The 17 T cell receptor beta chains in this list originate from one sample, sequenced in a study of blood T cell repertoires in COVID-19. TCRdb keeps only in-frame clones here, not all; method: immunoSEQ multiplex PCR. Seen here are 150,000 or so clones, around 76% observed once, and the top ten hold about 8%. The sequencing input was peripheral blood. Receptors originate from an older woman with acute or convalescent COVID-19.

The V call is TRBV3-1 (or the pseudogene TRBV3-2), the J call TRBJ1-1, with a tentative D call TRBD1 (5 bases). This CDR3 comprises 13 residues. Trimming stripped 1 base from V and 8 bases from J, with 11 bases between. CDR1 LGHDT and CDR2 YNNKEL come from the germline V gene (reference sequence). The CDR3 reads CASSQGLGREAFF. In DNA, the CDR3 is TGTGCCAGCAGCCAAGGACTGGGGCGGGAAGCTTTCTTT.

This chain joins TRBV19 and TRBJ2-5; 10 nucleotides match TRBD2. The CDR3 contains 14 residues. Per the germline V gene, CDR1 is LNHDA and CDR2 is SQIVND (reference sequence). The V segment lost 5 bases and the J segment 3 bases; nucleotides outside the gene matches: 3. In DNA form, the CDR3 reads TGTGCCAGTAGTCCTAGCGGGGGCAAAGAGACCCAGTACTTC. The encoded protein is CASSPSGGKETQYF.

In DNA form, the CDR3 reads TGCGCCAGCAGCCAAGATGATCGGCAGGGACTTGGAAACACCATATATTTT. Translated, it gives CASSQDDRQGLGNTIYF. This rearrangement joins TRBV4-3 to TRBJ1-3, with a tentative D call TRBD1 (5 bases). Trimming left V 0 bases short and J 3 bases short, with 15 bases between. CDR3 length: 17 residues. Germline CDR1 reads LGHNA; CDR2 reads YSLEER.

This clone was observed a few times. The genes are TRBV28 and TRBJ1-1; no clear D. The CDR3 has 13 residues. V lost 6 bases to trimming and J lost 0 bases, with 8 bases between them. The V gene's germline CDR1 is MDHEN and CDR2 SYDVKM. CDR3 sequence: CASRIHVNTEAFF. CDR3 sequence (DNA): TGTGCCAGCAGGATACACGTGAACACTGAAGCTTTCTTT.

The chain combines TRBV4-1 with TRBJ1-1, with D hard to call. Germline loops: CDR1 MGHRA, CDR2 YSYEKL. This CDR3 has 16 residues. The germline V and J ends were trimmed by 3 bases and 0 bases, with 14 bases remaining between them. CDR3 in DNA: TGCGCCAGCAGCCATGATTTTGGACTACTGAACACTGAAGCTTTCTTT. Its translation is CASSHDFGLLNTEAFF.

This sequence joins TRBV9 and TRBJ1-5; D is unclear. CDR3 length: 15 residues. Germline V gene sequence: CDR1 SGDLS, CDR2 YYNGEE. V shed 0 bases and J shed 0 bases, with 7 bases lying between them. This CDR3 reads CASSVGVGSNQPQHF. CDR3 nucleotides: TGTGCCAGCAGCGTAGGCGTCGGTAGCAATCAGCCCCAGCATTTT.

The chain links TRBV28 to TRBJ2-1, with 9 nucleotides matching TRBD2. Germline V gene sequence: CDR1 MDHEN, CDR2 SYDVKM. There are 15 residues in the CDR3. V trimming: 6 bases; J trimming: 3 bases; junction bases outside the gene matches: 6. The CDR3 DNA sequence: TGTGCCAGCAGCTCTAGCGGGGCTTACTACAATGAGCAGTTCTTC. Protein sequence: CASSSSGAYYNEQFF.

The J gene is TRBJ1-1, the V gene TRBV18; D not resolved. The CDR3 contains 14 residues. The V gene's germline CDR1 is KGHSH and CDR2 LQKENI. V lost 4 bases and J lost 1, with 10 bases in between. CDR3 coding DNA: TGTGCCAGCTCACTCGGGGTGCAGAACACTGAAGCTTTCTTT. As protein: CASSLGVQNTEAFF.

The V and J genes are TRBV9 and TRBJ1-1; D is perhaps TRBD1 (6 bases). Germline lookup yields CDR1 SGDLS and CDR2 YYNGEE. V shed 3 bases and J shed 0 bases, with 12 bases lying between them. This CDR3 spans 15 amino acids. The CDR3 protein is CASSDRGGLNTEAFF. The DNA for the CDR3 is TGTGCCAGCAGCGATAGGGGGGGACTGAACACTGAAGCTTTCTTT. Full variable domain (missing parts from reference TRBV9 and TRBJ1-1): DSGVTQTPKHLITATGQRVTLRCSPRSGDLSVYWYQQSLDQGLQFLIQYYNGEERAKGNILERFSAQQFPDLHSELNLSSLELGDSALYFCASSDRGGLNTEAFFGQGTRLTVV.

About this clone: A read error is possible here, since a much larger clone lies one base away. The V and J genes are TRBV7-2 and TRBJ1-2; D is possibly TRBD1 (6 bases). Trimming removed 2 bases at V and 3 bases at J, with 10 bases between. This CDR3 spans 14 amino acids. Germline CDR1 is SGHTA and CDR2 is FQGNSA. The CDR3 sequence: CASSLQGKDYGYTF. Written as DNA, the CDR3 is TGTGCCAGCAGCTTACAGGGGAAGGACTATGGCTACACCTTC.

The chain carries TRBV30 and TRBJ1-4, with 9 bases matching TRBD1. The CDR3 runs to 13 residues. Trimming cost V 5 bases and J 8 bases; bases outside gene matches: 6. Germline V gene data show CDR1 as GTSNPN and CDR2 as SVGIG (reference sequence). CDR3 sequence (DNA): TGTGCCTGGGGTGGGACAGGGAGGGAAAAACTGTTTTTT. Its translation: CAWGGTGREKLFF. Variable domain in full (rest from reference TRBV30 and TRBJ1-4): SQTIHQWPATLVQPVGSPLSLECTVEGTSNPNLYWYRQAAGRGLQLLFYSVGIGQISSEVPQNLSASRPQDRQFILSSKKLLLSDSGFYLCAWGGTGREKLFFGSGTQLSVL.

The chain uses TRBV19 and TRBJ2-7; D is possibly TRBD2 (6 bases). Germline V lookup: CDR1 LNHDA, CDR2 SQIVND (reference sequence). V lost 6 bases and J 0 bases, leaving 15 bases between the germline ends. CDR3 length: 15 residues. CDR3 loop: CASRKGGVSSYEQYF. The CDR3 DNA reads as TGTGCCAGTAGGAAAGGAGGGGTCAGCTCCTACGAGCAGTACTTC.

The rearrangement links TRBV5-4 to TRBJ1-2; 9 bases agree with TRBD1. J was trimmed by 4 bases and V by 0 bases; bases with no gene match: 1. Germline V gene data show CDR1 as SGHNT and CDR2 as YYREEE (reference sequence). The CDR3 consists of 14 residues. The CDR3 nucleotides are TGTGCCAGCAGCTTGGACAGGGGGCCCTATGGCTACACCTTC. Residues: CASSLDRGPYGYTF.

This clone has a single count. This rearrangement joins TRBV19 to TRBJ2-7, with D unclear. Trimming took 3 bases from V and 1 from J, leaving 10 bases between them. The CDR3 extends over 14 amino acids. The germline CDR1 and CDR2 sequences are LNHDA and SQIVND (reference sequence). For the CDR3, the DNA is TGTGCCAGTAGTATCGGTGGGCAGTCCTACGAGCAGTACTTC. This codes for CASSIGGQSYEQYF.

This clone was counted between two and nine times. The genes are TRBV5-4 and TRBJ2-7; TRBD2 is a possible D gene (7 bases). The CDR3 sequence is 15 residues long. The germline V gene encodes CDR1 SGHNT and CDR2 YYREEE (reference sequence). With 4 bases removed from V and 3 bases from J, the gap between germline ends came to 17 bases. DNA of the CDR3: TGTGCCAGCAGCCGGGGGGACACCGGGGGCTACGAGCAGTACTTC. This sequence encodes CASSRGDTGGYEQYF.

V is TRBV27 and J is TRBJ1-1, with D perhaps TRBD1 (6 bases). CDR3 size: 14 residues. Deletions cut 7 bases from V and 5 bases from J, with 17 bases between. CDR1 and CDR2 from the germline V gene are MNHEY and SMNVEV (reference sequence). The CDR3 sequence: CASNTNREGTEAFF. CDR3 in DNA: TGTGCCAGCAACACTAACAGGGAAGGAACTGAAGCTTTCTTT.

The chain has TRBV28 and TRBJ2-7, with unresolved D. Trimming removed 2 bases from V and 1 base from J, with 12 bases in between. Looked up from germline, CDR1 is MDHEN and CDR2 is SYDVKM. The CDR3 runs to 15 residues. The CDR3 region is CASSLGLNPSYEQYF. Here the CDR3 DNA reads TGTGCCAGCAGTTTAGGGCTGAACCCTTCCTACGAGCAGTACTTC.